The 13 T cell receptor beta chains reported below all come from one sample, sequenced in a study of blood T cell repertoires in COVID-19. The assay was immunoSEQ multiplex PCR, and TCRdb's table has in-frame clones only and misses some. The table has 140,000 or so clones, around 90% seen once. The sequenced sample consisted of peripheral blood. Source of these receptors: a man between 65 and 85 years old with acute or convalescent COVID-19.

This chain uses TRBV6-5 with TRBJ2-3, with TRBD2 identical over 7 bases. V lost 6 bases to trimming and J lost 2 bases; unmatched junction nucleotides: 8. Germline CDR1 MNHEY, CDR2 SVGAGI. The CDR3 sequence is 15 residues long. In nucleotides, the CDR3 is TGTGCCAGCAGCCTCGCCGGGGGGTTCACAGATACGCAGTATTTT. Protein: CASSLAGGFTDTQYF.

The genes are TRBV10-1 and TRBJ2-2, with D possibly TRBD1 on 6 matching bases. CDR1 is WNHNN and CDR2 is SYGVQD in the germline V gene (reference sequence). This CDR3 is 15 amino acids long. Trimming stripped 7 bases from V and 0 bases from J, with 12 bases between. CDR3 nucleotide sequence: TGCGCCAGCACAACAGGGCCCACGAACACCGGGGAGCTGTTTTTT. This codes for CASTTGPTNTGELFF.

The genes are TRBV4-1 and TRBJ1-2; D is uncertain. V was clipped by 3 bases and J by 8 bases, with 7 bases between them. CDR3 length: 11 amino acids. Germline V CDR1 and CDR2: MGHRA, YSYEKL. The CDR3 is CASSQSGGYTF. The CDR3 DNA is TGCGCCAGCAGCCAGTCCGGGGGCTACACCTTC.

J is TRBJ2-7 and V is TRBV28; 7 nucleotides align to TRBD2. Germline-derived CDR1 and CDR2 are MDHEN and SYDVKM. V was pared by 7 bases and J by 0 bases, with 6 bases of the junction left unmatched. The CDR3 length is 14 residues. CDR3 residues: CASIRGGSSYEQYF. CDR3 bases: TGTGCCAGCATCCGGGGAGGGAGCTCCTACGAGCAGTACTTC. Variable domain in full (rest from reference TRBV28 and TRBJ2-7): DVKVTQSSRYLVKRTGEKVFLECVQDMDHENMFWYRQDPGLGLRLIYFSYDVKMKEKGDIPEGYSVSREKKERFSLILESASTNQTSMYLCASIRGGSSYEQYFGPGTRLTVT.

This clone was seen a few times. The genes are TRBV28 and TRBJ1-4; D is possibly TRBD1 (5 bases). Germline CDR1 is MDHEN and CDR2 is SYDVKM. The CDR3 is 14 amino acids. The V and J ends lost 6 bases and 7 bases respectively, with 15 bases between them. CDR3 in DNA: TGTGCCAGCAGCACCGACGGGGGAGGTGAAAAACTGTTTTTT. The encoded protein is CASSTDGGGEKLFF.

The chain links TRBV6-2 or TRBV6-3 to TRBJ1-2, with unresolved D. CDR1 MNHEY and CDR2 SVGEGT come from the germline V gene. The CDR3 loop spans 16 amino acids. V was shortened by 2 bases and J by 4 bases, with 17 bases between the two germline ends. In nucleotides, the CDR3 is TGTGCCAGCAGTTACGCGGTGGTGACCGGAAGCTATGGCTACACCTTC. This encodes CASSYAVVTGSYGYTF.

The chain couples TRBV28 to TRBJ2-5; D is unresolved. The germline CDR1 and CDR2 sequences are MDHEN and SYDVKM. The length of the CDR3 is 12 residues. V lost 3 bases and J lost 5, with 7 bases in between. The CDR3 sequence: CASSLGVETQYF. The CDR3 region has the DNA TGTGCCAGCAGTTTGGGCGTGGAGACCCAGTACTTC.

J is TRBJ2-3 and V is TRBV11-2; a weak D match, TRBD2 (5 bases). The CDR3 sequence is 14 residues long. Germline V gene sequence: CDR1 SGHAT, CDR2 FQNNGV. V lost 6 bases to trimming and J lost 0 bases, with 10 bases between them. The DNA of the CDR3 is TGTGCCAGCAGTCGGGATCGTAGCACAGATACGCAGTATTTT. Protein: CASSRDRSTDTQYF.

The CDR3 DNA reads as TGTGCCACCAGCACTCAGGGGTACTTTACCTACGAGCAGTACTTC. It yields the protein CATSTQGYFTYEQYF. The rearrangement uses TRBV15 and TRBJ2-7; a weak D match, TRBD1 (6 bases). In germline, CDR1 is LNHNV, CDR2 YYDKDF (reference sequence). Trimming removed 4 bases from V and 2 bases from J, with 15 bases in between. The CDR3 covers 15 residues.

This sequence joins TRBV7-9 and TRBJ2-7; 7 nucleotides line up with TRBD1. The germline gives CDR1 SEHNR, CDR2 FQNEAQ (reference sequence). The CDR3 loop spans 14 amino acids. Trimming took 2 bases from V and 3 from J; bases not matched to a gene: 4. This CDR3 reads CASSLIGDSYEQYF. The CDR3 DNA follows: TGTGCCAGCAGCTTAATAGGGGACAGCTACGAGCAGTACTTC.

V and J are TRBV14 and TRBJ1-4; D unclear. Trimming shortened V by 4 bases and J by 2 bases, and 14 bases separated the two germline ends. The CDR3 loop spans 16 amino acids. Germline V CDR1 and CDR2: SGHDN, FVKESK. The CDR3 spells CASSPRSGATNEKLFF. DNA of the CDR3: TGTGCCAGCAGCCCTCGTTCGGGAGCGACTAATGAAAAACTGTTTTTT.

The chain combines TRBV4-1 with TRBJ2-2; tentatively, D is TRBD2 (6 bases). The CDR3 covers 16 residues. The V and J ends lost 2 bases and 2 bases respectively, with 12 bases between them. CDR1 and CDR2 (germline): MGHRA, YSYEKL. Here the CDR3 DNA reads TGCGCCAGCAGCCAACAGACTAGGGTTAACACCGGGGAGCTGTTTTTT. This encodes CASSQQTRVNTGELFF.

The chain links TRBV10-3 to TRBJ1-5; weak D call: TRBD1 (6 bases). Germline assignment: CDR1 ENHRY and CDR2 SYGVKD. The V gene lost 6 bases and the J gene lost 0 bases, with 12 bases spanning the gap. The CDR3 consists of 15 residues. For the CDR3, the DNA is TGTGCCATCAGCCCCGGGACAAATAGCAATCAGCCCCAGCATTTT. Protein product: CAISPGTNSNQPQHF.